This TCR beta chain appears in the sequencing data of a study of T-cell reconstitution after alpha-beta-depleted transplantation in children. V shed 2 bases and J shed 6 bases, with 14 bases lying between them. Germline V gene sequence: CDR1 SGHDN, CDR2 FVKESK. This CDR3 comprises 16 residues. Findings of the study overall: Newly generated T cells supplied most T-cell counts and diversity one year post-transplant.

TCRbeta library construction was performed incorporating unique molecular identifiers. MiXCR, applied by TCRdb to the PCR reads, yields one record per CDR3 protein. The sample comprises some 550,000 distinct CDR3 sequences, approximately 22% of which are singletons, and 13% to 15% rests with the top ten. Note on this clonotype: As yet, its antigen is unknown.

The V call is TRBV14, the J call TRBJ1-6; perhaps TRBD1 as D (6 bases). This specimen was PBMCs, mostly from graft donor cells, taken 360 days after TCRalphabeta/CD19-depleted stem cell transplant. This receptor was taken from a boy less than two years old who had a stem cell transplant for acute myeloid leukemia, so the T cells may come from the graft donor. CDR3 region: CASSQSFGGRNSPLHF. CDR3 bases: TGTGCCAGCAGCCAAAGTTTTGGGGGGCGTAATTCACCCCTCCACTTT.